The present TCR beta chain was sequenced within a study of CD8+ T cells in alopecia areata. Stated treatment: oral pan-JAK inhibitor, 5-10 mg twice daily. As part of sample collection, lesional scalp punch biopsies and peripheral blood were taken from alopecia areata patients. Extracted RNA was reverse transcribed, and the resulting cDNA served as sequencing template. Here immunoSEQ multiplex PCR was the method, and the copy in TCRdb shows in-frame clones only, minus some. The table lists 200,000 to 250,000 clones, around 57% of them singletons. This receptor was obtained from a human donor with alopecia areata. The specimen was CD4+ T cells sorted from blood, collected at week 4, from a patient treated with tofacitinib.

Here the CDR3 DNA reads TGTGCCAGCAGCGTCAAGATACCAACCTTCTTC. Amino acids: CASSVKIPTFF. The chain recombines TRBV11-2 with TRBJ2-1; D remains ambiguous. This CDR3 has 11 residues. Between the trimmed V and J ends, which lost 5 bases and 16 bases, there was a span of 15 bases. Germline V CDR1 and CDR2: SGHAT, FQNNGV.